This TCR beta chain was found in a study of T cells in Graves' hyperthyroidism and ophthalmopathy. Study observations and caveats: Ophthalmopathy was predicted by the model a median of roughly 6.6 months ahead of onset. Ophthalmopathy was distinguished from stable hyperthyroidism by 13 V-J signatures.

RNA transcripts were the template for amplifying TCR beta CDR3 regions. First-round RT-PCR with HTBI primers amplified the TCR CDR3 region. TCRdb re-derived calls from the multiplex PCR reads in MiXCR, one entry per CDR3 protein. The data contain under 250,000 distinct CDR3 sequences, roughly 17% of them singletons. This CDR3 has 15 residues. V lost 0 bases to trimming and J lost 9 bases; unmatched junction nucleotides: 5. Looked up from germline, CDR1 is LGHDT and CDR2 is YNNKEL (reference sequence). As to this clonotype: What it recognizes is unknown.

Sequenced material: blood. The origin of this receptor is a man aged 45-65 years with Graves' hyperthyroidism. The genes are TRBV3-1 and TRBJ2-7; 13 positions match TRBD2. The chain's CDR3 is CASSQDGGLAGRQYF. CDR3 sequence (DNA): TGTGCCAGCAGCCAAGATGGGGGACTAGCGGGACGGCAGTACTTC.